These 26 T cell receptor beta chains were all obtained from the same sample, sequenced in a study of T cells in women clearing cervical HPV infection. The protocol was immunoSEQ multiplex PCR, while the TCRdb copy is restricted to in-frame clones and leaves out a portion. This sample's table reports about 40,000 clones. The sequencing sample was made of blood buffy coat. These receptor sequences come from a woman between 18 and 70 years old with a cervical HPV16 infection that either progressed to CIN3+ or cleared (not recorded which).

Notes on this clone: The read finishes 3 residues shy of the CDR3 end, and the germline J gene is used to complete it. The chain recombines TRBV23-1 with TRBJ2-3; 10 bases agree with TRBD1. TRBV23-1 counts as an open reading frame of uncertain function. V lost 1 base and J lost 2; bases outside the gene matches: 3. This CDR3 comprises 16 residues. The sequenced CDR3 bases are TGCGCCAGCAGTCAATTGGGGACAGGGGACACAGATACG. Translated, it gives CASSQLGTGDTDT. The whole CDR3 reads CASSQLGTGDTDTQYF.

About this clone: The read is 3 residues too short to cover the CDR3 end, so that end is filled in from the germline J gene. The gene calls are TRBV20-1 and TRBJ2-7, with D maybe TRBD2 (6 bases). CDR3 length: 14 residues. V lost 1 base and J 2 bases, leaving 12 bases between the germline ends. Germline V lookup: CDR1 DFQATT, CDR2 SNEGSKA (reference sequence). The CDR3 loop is CSARARDFTYEQYF. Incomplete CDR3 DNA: TGCAGTGCTAGAGCACGGGACTTCACCTACGAG.

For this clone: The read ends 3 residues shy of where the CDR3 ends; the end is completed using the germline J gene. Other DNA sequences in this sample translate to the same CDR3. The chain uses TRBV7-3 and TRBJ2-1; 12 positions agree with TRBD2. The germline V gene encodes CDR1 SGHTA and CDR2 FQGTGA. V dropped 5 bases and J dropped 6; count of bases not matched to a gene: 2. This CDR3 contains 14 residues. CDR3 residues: CASSLAGGPNEQFF. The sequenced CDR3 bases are TGTGCCAGCAGCCTAGCGGGGGGGCCCAATGAG. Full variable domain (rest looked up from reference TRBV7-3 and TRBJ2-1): GAGVSQTPSNKVTEKGKYVELRCDPISGHTALYWYRQSLGQGPEFLIYFQGTGAADDSGLPNDRFFAVRPEGSVSTLKIQRTERGDSAVYLCASSLAGGPNEQFFGPGTRLTVL.

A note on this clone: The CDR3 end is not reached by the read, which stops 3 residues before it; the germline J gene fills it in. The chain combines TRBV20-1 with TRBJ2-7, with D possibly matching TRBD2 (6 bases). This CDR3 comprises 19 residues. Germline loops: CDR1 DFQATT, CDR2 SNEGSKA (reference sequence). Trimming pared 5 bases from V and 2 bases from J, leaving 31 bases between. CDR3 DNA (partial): TGCAGTGCTTCTCCGGGCGCTTTTCGTTTTGGAGGGGTACCCTACGAG. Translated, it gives CSASPGAFRFGGVPYE. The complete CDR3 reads CSASPGAFRFGGVPYEQYF.

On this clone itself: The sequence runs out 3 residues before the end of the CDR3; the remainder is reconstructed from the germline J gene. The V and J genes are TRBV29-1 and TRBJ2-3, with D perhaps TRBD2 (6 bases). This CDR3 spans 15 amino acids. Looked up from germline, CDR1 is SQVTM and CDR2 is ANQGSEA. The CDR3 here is CSGGEMGPGEETQYF. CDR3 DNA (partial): TGCAGCGGGGGGGAAATGGGCCCCGGGGAAGAGACG.

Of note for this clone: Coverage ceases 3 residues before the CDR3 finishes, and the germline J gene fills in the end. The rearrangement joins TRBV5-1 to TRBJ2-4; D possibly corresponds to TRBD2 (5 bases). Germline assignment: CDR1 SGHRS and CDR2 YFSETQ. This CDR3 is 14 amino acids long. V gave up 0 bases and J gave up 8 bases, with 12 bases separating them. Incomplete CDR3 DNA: TGCGCCAGCAGCTTGGCGGCTAGCTCCGACATT. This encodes CASSLAASSDI. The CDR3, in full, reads CASSLAASSDIQYF.

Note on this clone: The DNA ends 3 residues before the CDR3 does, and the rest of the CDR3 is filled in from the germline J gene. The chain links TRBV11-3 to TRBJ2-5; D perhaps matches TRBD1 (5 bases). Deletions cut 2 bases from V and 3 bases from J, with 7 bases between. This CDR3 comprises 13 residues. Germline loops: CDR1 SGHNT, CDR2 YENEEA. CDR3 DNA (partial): TGTGCCAGCAGCTTACAACAGGAAGAGACC. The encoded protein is CASSLQQEET. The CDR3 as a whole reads CASSLQQEETQYF.

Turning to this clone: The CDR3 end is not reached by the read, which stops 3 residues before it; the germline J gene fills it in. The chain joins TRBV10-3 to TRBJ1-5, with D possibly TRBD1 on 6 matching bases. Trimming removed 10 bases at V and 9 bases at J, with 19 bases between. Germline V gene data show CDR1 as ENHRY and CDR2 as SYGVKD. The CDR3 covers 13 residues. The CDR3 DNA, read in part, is TGTGCCACAAATCCTGACAGGTATGCGCCC. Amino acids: CATNPDRYAP. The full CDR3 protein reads CATNPDRYAPQHF.

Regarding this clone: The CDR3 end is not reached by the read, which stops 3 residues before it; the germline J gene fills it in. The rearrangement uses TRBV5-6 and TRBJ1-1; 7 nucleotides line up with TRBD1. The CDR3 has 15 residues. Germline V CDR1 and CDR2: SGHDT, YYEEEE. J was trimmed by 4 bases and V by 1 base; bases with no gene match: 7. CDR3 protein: CASSLMKGAGTEAFF. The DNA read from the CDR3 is TGTGCCAGCAGCTTGATGAAGGGGGCGGGCACTGAA.

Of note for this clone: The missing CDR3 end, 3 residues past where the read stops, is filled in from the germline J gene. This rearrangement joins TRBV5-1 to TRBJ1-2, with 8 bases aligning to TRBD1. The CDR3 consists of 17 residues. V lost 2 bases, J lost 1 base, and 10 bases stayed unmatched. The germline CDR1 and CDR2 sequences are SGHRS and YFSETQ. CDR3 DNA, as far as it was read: TGCGCCAGCAGCTTAGGGATGGGACAGGAGGTTAACTATGGC. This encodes CASSLGMGQEVNYG. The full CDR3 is CASSLGMGQEVNYGYTF.

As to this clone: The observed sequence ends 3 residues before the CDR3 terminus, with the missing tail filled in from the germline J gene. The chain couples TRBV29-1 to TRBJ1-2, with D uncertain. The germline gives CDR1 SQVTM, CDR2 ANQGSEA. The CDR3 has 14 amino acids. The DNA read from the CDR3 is TGCAGCGTTGAGATAGCGGGAGATATAGAGACC. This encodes CSVEIAGDIET. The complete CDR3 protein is CSVEIAGDIETYTF.

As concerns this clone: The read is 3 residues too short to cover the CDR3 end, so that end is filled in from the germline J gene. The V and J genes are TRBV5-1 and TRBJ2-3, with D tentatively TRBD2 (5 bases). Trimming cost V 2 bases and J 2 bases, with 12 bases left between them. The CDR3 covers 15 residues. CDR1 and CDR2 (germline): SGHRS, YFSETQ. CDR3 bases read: TGCGCCAGCAGCTTCGGACTTGCCCCCACAGATACG. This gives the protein CASSFGLAPTDT. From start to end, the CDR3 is CASSFGLAPTDTQYF.

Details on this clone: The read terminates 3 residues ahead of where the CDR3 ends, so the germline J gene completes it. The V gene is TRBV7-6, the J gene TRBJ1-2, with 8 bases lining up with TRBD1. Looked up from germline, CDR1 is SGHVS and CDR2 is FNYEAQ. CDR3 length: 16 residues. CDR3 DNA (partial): TGTGCCAGCAGCTTAGGCGACAGGGGAGGTACAGATACC. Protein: CASSLGDRGGTDT. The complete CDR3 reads CASSLGDRGGTDTYTF. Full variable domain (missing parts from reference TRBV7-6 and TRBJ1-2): GAGVSQSPRYKVTKRGQDVALRCDPISGHVSLYWYRQALGQGPEFLTYFNYEAQQDKSGLPNDRFSAERPEGSISTLTIQRTEQRDSAMYRCASSLGDRGGTDTYTFGSGTRLTVV.

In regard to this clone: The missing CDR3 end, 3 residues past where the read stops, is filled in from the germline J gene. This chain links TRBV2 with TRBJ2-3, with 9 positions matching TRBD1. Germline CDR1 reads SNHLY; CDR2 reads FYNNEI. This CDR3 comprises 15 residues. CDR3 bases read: TGTGCCAGCAGCCGGGACAGGGTGGGGATTCAGCCG. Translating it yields CASSRDRVGIQP. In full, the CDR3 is CASSRDRVGIQPQYF.

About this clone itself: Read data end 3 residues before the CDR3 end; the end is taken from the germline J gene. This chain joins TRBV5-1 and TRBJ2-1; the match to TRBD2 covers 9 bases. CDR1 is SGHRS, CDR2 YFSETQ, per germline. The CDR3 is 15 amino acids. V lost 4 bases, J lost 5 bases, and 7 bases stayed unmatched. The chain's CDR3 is CASSPGTSPNNEQFF. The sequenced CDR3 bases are TGCGCCAGCAGCCCCGGGACTAGCCCAAACAATGAG. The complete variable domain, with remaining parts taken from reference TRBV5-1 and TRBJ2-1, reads KAGVTQTPRYLIKTRGQQVTLSCSPISGHRSVSWYQQTPGQGLQFLFEYFSETQRNKGNFPGRFSGRQFSNSRSEMNVSTLELGDSALYLCASSPGTSPNNEQFFGPGTRLTVL.

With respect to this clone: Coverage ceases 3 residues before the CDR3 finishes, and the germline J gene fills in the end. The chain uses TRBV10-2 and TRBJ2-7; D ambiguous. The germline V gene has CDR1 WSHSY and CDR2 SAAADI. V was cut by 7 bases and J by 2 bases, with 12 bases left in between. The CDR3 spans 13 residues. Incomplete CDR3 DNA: TGCGCCAGCACCCAGAGTGGGCCCTACGAG. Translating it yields CASTQSGPYE. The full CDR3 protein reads CASTQSGPYEQYF.

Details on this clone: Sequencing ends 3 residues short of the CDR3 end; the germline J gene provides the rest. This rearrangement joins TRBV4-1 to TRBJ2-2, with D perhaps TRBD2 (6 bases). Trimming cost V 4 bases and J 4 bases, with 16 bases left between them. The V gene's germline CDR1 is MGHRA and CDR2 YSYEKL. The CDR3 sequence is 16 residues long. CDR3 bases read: TGCGCCAGCAGCCTACGACTAGAGAGGAGCACCGGGGAG. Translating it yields CASSLRLERSTGE. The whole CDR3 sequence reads CASSLRLERSTGELFF.

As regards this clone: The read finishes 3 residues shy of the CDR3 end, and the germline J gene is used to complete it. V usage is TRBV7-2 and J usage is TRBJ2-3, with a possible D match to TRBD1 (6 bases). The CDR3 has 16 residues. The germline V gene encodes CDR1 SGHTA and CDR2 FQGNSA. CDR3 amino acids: CASRLAADSQADTQYF. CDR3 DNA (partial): TGTGCAAGTCGCTTAGCCGCGGACAGTCAAGCAGATACG.

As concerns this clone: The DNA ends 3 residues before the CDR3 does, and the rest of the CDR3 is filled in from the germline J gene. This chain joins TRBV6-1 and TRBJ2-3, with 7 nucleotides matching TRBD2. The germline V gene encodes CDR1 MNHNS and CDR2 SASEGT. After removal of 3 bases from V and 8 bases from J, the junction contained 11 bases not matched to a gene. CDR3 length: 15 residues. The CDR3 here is CASSEPGLVLGTQYF. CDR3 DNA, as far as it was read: TGTGCCAGCAGTGAGCCCGGACTAGTTTTAGGTACG.

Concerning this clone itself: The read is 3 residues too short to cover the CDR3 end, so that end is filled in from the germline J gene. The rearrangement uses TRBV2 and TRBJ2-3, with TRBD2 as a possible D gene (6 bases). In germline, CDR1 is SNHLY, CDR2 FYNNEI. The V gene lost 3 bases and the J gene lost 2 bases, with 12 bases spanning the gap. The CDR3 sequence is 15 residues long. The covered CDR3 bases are TGTGCCAGCAGTGATCGACTAGATTACACAGATACG. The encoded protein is CASSDRLDYTDT. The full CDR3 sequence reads CASSDRLDYTDTQYF.

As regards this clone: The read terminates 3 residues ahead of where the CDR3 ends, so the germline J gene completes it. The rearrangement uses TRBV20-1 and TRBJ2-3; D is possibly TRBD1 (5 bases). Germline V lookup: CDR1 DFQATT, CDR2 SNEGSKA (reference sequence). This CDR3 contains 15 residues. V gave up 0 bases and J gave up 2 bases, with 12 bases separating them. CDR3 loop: CSARDPTGYTDTQYF. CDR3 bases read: TGCAGTGCTAGAGATCCCACAGGTTACACAGATACG.

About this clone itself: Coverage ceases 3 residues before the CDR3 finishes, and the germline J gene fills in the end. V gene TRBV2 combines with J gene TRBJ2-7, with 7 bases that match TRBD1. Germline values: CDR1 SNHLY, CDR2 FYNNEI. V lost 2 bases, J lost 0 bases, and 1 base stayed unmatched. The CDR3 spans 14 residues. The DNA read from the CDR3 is TGTGCCAGCAGTGAATACAGGGGCTCCTACGAG. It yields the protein CASSEYRGSYE. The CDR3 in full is CASSEYRGSYEQYF.

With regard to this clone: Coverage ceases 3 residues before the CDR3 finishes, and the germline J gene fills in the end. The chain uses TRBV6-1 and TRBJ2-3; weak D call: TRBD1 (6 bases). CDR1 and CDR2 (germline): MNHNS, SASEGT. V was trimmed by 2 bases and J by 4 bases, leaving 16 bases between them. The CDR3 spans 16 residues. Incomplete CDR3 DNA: TGTGCCAGCAGTGAAAGGAGTAGGGGGACATCAGATACG. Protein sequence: CASSERSRGTSDT. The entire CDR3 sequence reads CASSERSRGTSDTQYF.

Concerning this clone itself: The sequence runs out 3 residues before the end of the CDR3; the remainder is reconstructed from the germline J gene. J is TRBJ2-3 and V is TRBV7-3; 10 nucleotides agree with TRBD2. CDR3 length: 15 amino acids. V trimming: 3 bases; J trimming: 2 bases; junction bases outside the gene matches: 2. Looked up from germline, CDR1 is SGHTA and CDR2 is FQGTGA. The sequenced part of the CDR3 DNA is TGTGCCAGCAGCTTCACTAGCGGGATCACAGATACG. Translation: CASSFTSGITDT. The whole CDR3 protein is CASSFTSGITDTQYF.

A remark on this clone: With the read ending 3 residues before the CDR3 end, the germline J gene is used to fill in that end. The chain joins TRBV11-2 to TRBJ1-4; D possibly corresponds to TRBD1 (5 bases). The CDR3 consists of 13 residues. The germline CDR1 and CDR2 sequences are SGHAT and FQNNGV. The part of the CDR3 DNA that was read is TGTGCCAGCAGCTCGGACACCTATTCACCA. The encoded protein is CASSSDTYSP. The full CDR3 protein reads CASSSDTYSPLFF.

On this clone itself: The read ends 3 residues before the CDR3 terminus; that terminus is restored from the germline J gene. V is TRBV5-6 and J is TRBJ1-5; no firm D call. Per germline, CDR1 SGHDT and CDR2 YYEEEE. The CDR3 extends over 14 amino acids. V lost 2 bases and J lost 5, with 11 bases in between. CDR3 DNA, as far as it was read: TGTGCCAGCAGCTTAGGTGGTTCTTATCAGCCC. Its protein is CASSLGGSYQP. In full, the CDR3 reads CASSLGGSYQPQHF.